The source of this T cell receptor (beta chain) is a study of CD8+CD57+ T cells in acquired aplastic anemia (dated by TCRdb to the late 2010s). With respect to the entire study: On average, sorted CD4+ and CD8+ cells yielded around 3.4 ug of extracted DNA, with a range of roughly 0.18 to 30 ug. A CD8+CD57+ expansion meant a frequency higher than the mean frequency seen in healthy subjects. The research as a whole found: No significant difference in CD8+ Simpson's diversity was found between patients and healthy controls (P=0.060). Around 27 CD8+ CDR3 sequences were found to be shared between patients and controls, but these sequences appeared to be highly expressed in patients and within the immunodominant clones of the patients.

Flow cytometry had shown CD8+CD57+ cell expansion in the patients selected for sequencing. Every patient had a diagnosis of severe acquired aplastic anemia based on International Study of Aplastic Anemia and Agranulocytosis and Camitta criteria. At the time blood was sampled, none of the patients had received any therapy. In the study, sorted CD4+ and CD8+ blood T cells from patients with severe aplastic anemia and from healthy subjects underwent deep sequencing of TCR repertoires. Patients were enrolled in the USA under clinicaltrials.gov protocols 00001620, 01623167, 00001397, 00071045, 00081523 and 00961064. Ficoll-Paque density gradient centrifugation was used to isolate peripheral blood mononuclear cells. Before DNA extraction, CD4+ and CD8+ T cells were sorted by FACS or by magnetic beads. TCR beta VDJ combination and CDR3 sequence profiling used genomic DNA as the template. An Illumina HiSeq 2000 was the platform used for TCR repertoire sequencing. Under the source paper's analysis protocol: TRBV/TRBJ rearrangement plots, CDR3 size and DJ length profiles, and Simpson's diversity index were used to evaluate the repertoires. The most abundant DNA sequence in the deep sequencing data was taken as the immunodominant clone. CDR3 amino acid sequences were checked for sharing between subjects and were compared against published repertoires and the VDJdb database. The public reads were reprocessed in TCRdb via fastp at Q25 and MiXCR, keeping in-frame beta chains. Each CDR3 protein gets just one entry, which takes the most common genes and DNA from the rows behind it. The V and J calls were determined by TCRdb, not by the authors. Within this sample are more than 70,000 distinct CDR3 sequences, with just over 70% of them counted one time only. Approximately 78% of the sample goes to the ten largest clones.

Notes on this clonotype: It has no known antigen specificity. Base qualities are missing; no much larger clone stands one base away.

V trim: 6 bases; J trim: 11 bases; unmatched bases: 5. CDR1 and CDR2 were assigned from the germline V gene (reference sequence) as DFQATT and SNEGSKA. The CDR3 runs 12 residues from the cysteine to the phenylalanine. Only the CDR3 DNA is retained, 36 bases long and in frame from the first base. Specimen: sorted CD4+, CD8+, or CD8+CD57+ T cells (not recorded which) from PBMCs. The origin of this receptor is a human donor with aplastic anemia. This chain is built from TRBV20-1 and TRBJ2-1, and 12 junctional nucleotides match TRBD2. The sequence in DNA is TGCAGTGCGGTTACTAGCGGGGGGAAGCAGTTCTTC. It translates to CSAVTSGGKQFF.